This T cell receptor (beta chain) was captured in a study of shared T cell receptors in the human thymus. The CDR3 runs 17 residues. Germline CDR1 and CDR2: SNHLY and FYNNEI. The V gene end was trimmed by 9 bases and the J gene end by 3 bases; junction bases not matched to a gene: 16. Libraries were prepared by immunoSEQ multiplex PCR; TCRdb keeps only in-frame clonotypes and omits some of them. In the table there are approximately 760,000 clones, 70% to 90% of which are singletons. This same sample was also part of a study on human thymus T cells. That source reports: Healthy Finnish infants undergoing corrective surgery for congenital heart defects provided the donor material. Thymus pieces cut out during corrective heart surgery were the tissue that was used. Thymic and blood repertoires appeared to display a bias in their usage of V and J genes. Related research described strongly overlapping thymic repertoires in unrelated people.

This TCR derives from a girl less than two years old with a congenital heart defect. V and J are TRBV2 and TRBJ1-5; 8 bases fit TRBD1. Sequencing was done on a sample of thymocytes. The CDR3 region has the DNA TGTGCCAGTGGACAGGGAGCGGTTTCCTCGGACAATCAGCCCCAGCATTTT. This codes for CASGQGAVSSDNQPQHF.